This T cell receptor beta chain was identified during a study of T cell repertoires in aging, cancer and after chemotherapy. Study-wide background: Six age groups, ranging from 30 or younger to 70 or older, included the donors.

Study results and caveats: Across the chemotherapy interval, each cancer cohort showed higher median generation probability, suggesting thymic rebound. Untreated cancer patients had significantly lower blood TCR diversity than age-matched healthy donors. In healthy donors, age-related TCR diversity loss mainly reflected lost richness.

A mixed TRB-A/B primer pool amplified rearranged TRB by multiplex touch-down PCR. TCRdb re-called the multiplex PCR reads through MiXCR, storing one row per CDR3 protein. The data show 19,000 or so distinct CDR3 sequences, approximately 40% seen once. Peripheral blood genomic DNA, not sorted cells or RNA, was the template. Worth noting for this clonotype: The antigen is undetermined.

This CDR3 has 15 amino acids. Trimming pared 1 base from V and 2 bases from J, leaving 12 bases between. In germline, CDR1 is SEHNR, CDR2 FQNEAQ (reference sequence). The clonotype originates from a human donor with a solid tumor. This chain uses TRBV7-9 with TRBJ2-7, with D tentatively TRBD1 (6 bases). Sequenced input: blood. CDR3 coding DNA: TGTGCCAGCAGCTTAGAAGGGACACCACCCTACGAGCAGTACTTC. Translating gives CASSLEGTPPYEQYF.